The rows below give T cell receptor beta chains drawn from one sample of a study of blood T cell repertoires in COVID-19. Sequenced by immunoSEQ multiplex PCR; TCRdb stores in-frame clones only, minus some. The sample carries 200,000 or so clones, 80% to 90% recorded once. Sequenced material: peripheral blood. The receptors shown here come from a man in his fifties or sixties with acute or convalescent COVID-19. Both conserved end residues are part of each CDR3. A D gene is named only where the DNA matches it firmly.

D,V,CDR3
TRBD2,TRBV5-4,CASSLASGGAYNEQFF
-,TRBV11-2,CASSFRGNQPQHF
TRBD1,TRBV18,CASSADRGGNQPQHF
TRBD2,TRBV5-6,CASSHSGTNTGELFF
-,TRBV5-1,CASSRPGEYEQYF
-,TRBV5-8,CASSRSLGAGYTF
-,TRBV7-9,CASSLPRAGNEKLFF
TRBD1,TRBV5-1,CASSFGQGGEQYF
-,TRBV3-1/TRBV3-2,CASSYGGIDNSPLHF
-,TRBV6-2/TRBV6-3,CASSTPTAYGYTF
TRBD2,TRBV10-2,CATRSGGAGDTQYF
-,TRBV21-1,CASSKDTLDITDTQYF
TRBD1,TRBV5-5,CASSSQGRNTEAFF
-,TRBV6-5,CASSLQGSDQPQHF
-,TRBV11-2,CASSLDQVGEQFF
-,TRBV7-2,CASSLAQTGNYGYTF
-,TRBV9,CASSLTGTPSSYNEQFF
-,TRBV3-1/TRBV3-2,CASSQATRGGSNEKLFF
-,TRBV27,CASSRGTPGTEAFF
TRBD1,TRBV19,CASSLSGTGGGGNTIYF
-,TRBV10-2,CATQATTYEQYF
-,TRBV7-9,CASSLEEQSYEQYF
TRBD1,TRBV18,CASSPAQGGEPQHF